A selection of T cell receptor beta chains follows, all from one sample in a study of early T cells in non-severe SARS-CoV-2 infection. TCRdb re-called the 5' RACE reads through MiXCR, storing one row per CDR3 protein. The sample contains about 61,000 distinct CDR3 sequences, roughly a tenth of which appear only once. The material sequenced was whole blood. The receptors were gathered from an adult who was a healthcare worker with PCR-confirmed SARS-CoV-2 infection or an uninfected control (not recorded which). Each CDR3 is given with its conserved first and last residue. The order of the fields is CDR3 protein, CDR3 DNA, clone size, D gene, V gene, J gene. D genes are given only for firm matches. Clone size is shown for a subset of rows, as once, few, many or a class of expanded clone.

CDR3aa: CASSLPVENEQFF
CDR3nt: TGTGCCAGCAGCTTACCTGTGGAGAATGAGCAGTTCTTC
abundance: -
d_gene: -
v_gene: TRBV7-2
j_gene: TRBJ2-1

CDR3aa: CASSQAANTEAFF
CDR3nt: TGTGCCAGCAGCCAAGCAGCGAACACTGAAGCTTTCTTT
abundance: -
d_gene: -
v_gene: TRBV3-1
j_gene: TRBJ1-1

CDR3aa: CASSRVGGSGANVLTF
CDR3nt: TGTGCCAGCAGTCGAGTAGGGGGCTCTGGGGCCAACGTCCTGACTTTC
abundance: -
d_gene: -
v_gene: TRBV6-2/TRBV6-3
j_gene: TRBJ2-6

CDR3aa: CASSQEPGGSTDTQYF
CDR3nt: TGCGCCAGCAGCCAGGAACCAGGGGGTAGCACAGATACGCAGTATTTT
abundance: -
d_gene: TRBD1
v_gene: TRBV5-1
j_gene: TRBJ2-3

CDR3aa: CASSLFPLTGRTNEKLFF
CDR3nt: TGTGCCAGCAGCTTATTCCCGTTAACAGGGCGGACTAATGAAAAACTGTTTTTT
abundance: many
d_gene: -
v_gene: TRBV11-2
j_gene: TRBJ1-4

CDR3aa: CSVATGEQFF
CDR3nt: TGCAGCGTTGCCACGGGTGAGCAGTTCTTC
abundance: few
d_gene: -
v_gene: TRBV29-1
j_gene: TRBJ2-1

CDR3aa: CASRGDRGRTYNEQFF
CDR3nt: TGTGCCAGCAGGGGGGACAGGGGGCGAACCTACAATGAGCAGTTCTTC
abundance: many
d_gene: TRBD1
v_gene: TRBV2
j_gene: TRBJ2-1

CDR3aa: CASSSLGTGGETLYF
CDR3nt: TGTGCCAGCAGCTCGCTCGGAACAGGGGGAGAGACCCTGTACTTC
abundance: -
d_gene: TRBD1
v_gene: TRBV7-2
j_gene: TRBJ2-5

CDR3aa: CASSLDWSARGPFF
CDR3nt: TGTGCCAGCAGCTTGGACTGGTCGGCAAGGGGGCCGTTCTTC
abundance: many
d_gene: TRBD1
v_gene: TRBV5-5
j_gene: TRBJ2-1

CDR3aa: CASSPTRQETQYF
CDR3nt: TGTGCCAGCTCACCCACACGCCAAGAGACCCAGTACTTC
abundance: few
d_gene: -
v_gene: TRBV18
j_gene: TRBJ2-5

CDR3aa: CSARDGGGQYQETQYF
CDR3nt: TGCAGTGCTAGAGATGGGGGCGGGCAGTACCAAGAGACCCAGTACTTC
abundance: few
d_gene: -
v_gene: TRBV20-1
j_gene: TRBJ2-5

CDR3aa: CAWSVAGLTDTQYF
CDR3nt: TGTGCCTGGAGTGTTGCAGGGCTCACAGATACGCAGTATTTT
abundance: -
d_gene: -
v_gene: TRBV30
j_gene: TRBJ2-3

CDR3aa: CASSLVPRQFLAGVGDTQYF
CDR3nt: TGCGCCAGCAGCTTGGTCCCCCGCCAGTTTCTAGCGGGGGTGGGGGATACGCAGTATTTT
abundance: many
d_gene: TRBD2
v_gene: TRBV5-1
j_gene: TRBJ2-3